The rows below give T cell receptor beta chains drawn from one sample of a study of T cell repertoires in cytomegalovirus infection. TCRdb re-derived calls from the reads in MiXCR, one entry per CDR3 protein. The sample records fewer than 130,000 distinct CDR3 sequences, under 55% being singletons. Antigens of these TCRs are unknown. Sequences were derived from CD8+ T cells from cultured PBMCs, sampled from culture after CMV antigen stimulation. Receptor source: a human donor in good health (CMV status not recorded). Some clones in this sample may be carry-over from other donors' samples. Each CDR3 is given with its conserved first and last residue. The order of the fields is clone size, D gene, J gene, V gene, CDR3 protein, CDR3 DNA. A D gene is named only where the DNA matches it firmly. Where a row states a size, it is once, few, many or the class of an expanded clone; other rows omit it.

>many|.|TRBJ1-4|TRBV6-1
CASSLGFEATNEKLFF
TGTGCCAGCAGTCTTGGCTTCGAGGCAACTAATGAAAAACTGTTTTTT
>few|.|TRBJ1-1|TRBV19
CASRTLWQGVDNTEAFF
TGTGCCAGTAGAACCTTATGGCAGGGCGTAGATAACACTGAAGCTTTCTTT
>.|.|TRBJ2-2|TRBV7-3
CASSLFSQIGGELFF
TGTGCCAGCAGCTTATTCTCCCAGATCGGCGGGGAGCTGTTTTTT
>.|.|TRBJ1-5|TRBV10-2
CASSSGAQPQHF
TGCGCCAGCAGCTCAGGGGCACAGCCCCAGCATTTT
>.|.|TRBJ1-1|TRBV9
CASSDGRRAEAFF
TGTGCCAGCAGCGATGGCAGGCGAGCTGAAGCTTTCTTT
>.|.|TRBJ1-5|TRBV5-5
CASSPDNYSNQPQHF
TGTGCCAGCAGCCCGGACAATTATAGCAATCAGCCCCAGCATTTT
>.|TRBD2|TRBJ2-1|TRBV19
CASSTSGGSYNEQFF
TGTGCCAGTAGTACTAGCGGGGGCTCCTACAATGAGCAGTTCTTC
>many|TRBD1|TRBJ2-7|TRBV4-1
CASSQDRGTGYDEQYF
TGCGCCAGCAGCCAAGACAGGGGGACAGGGTATGACGAGCAGTACTTC
>.|TRBD2|TRBJ2-3|TRBV20-1
CSGRKGGLGFIDTQYF
TGCAGTGGGCGCAAGGGGGGACTAGGTTTTATAGATACGCAGTATTTT
>.|TRBD1|TRBJ2-1|TRBV6-6
CASSYSPGQGTYNEQFF
TGTGCCAGCAGTTACTCACCGGGACAGGGAACCTACAATGAGCAGTTCTTC
>few|TRBD2|TRBJ2-1|TRBV7-2
CASSSGLAGGPVSYNEQFF
TGTGCCAGCAGCTCGGGACTAGCGGGGGGGCCGGTCTCCTACAATGAGCAGTTCTTC
>.|TRBD1|TRBJ1-2|TRBV5-5
CASSAPTTGIAGYTF
TGTGCCAGCAGCGCACCCACGACAGGGATCGCGGGCTACACCTTC
>few|.|TRBJ2-1|TRBV7-6
CASSLTAAGLNEQFF
TGTGCCAGCAGCTTAACTGCGGCAGGGCTGAATGAGCAGTTCTTC
>few|TRBD1|TRBJ2-1|TRBV2
CAKRAPRTGYNEQFF
TGTGCCAAGAGAGCCCCCAGGACAGGTTACAATGAGCAGTTCTTC
>.|.|TRBJ1-3|TRBV2
CASSVSTPTSGNTIYF
TGTGCCAGCAGTGTATCGACACCGACGAGCGGAAACACCATATATTTT
>once|.|TRBJ2-3|TRBV10-3
CAISLGSTDTQYF
TGTGCCATCAGTCTGGGCAGCACAGATACGCAGTATTTT
>.|.|TRBJ2-3|TRBV11-2
CASSLDRYSPSTDTQYF
TGTGCCAGCAGCTTAGATCGCTACTCCCCCAGCACAGATACGCAGTATTTT
>.|TRBD2|TRBJ2-1|TRBV19
CASSLSGGTYNEQFF
TGTGCCAGTAGTCTTAGCGGGGGGACCTACAATGAGCAGTTCTTC
>few|.|TRBJ2-2|TRBV11-1
CASSLSGFIAGELFF
TGTGCCAGCAGCTTAAGCGGTTTCATCGCCGGGGAGCTGTTTTTT
>few|TRBD2|TRBJ2-7|TRBV28
CASSPRGRGSYEQYF
TGTGCCAGCAGTCCCCGGGGGAGGGGTTCCTACGAGCAGTACTTC